This is a list of T cell receptor beta chains from one sample in a study of molecular identifiers for immune sequencing clone quantification. TCRdb independently ran MiXCR on the PCR reads; one entry per CDR3 protein. The sample yields roughly 86,000 distinct CDR3 sequences, roughly 20% seen once. Input material: naive CD8+ T cells from blood, with Jurkat cell RNA spiked in. The receptors shown here come from a human donor in good health. Some libraries in this study had Jurkat cell RNA spiked in. Both conserved end residues are part of each CDR3. D genes are given only for firm matches. Only some rows state a clone size, as once, few, many or a class for expanded clones.

j_call v_call d_call clone_size cdr3_nt cdr3_aa
TRBJ2-1 TRBV11-2 . . TGTGCCAGCAGCAATGAATCCTGGAGCTCCTACAATGAGCAGTTCTTC CASSNESWSSYNEQFF
TRBJ2-7 TRBV27 TRBD1 . TGTGCCAGCAGCGCCCAAGGGGGCTACTCCTATACCTACGAGCAGTACTTC CASSAQGGYSYTYEQYF
TRBJ2-5 TRBV28 TRBD2 many TGTGCCAGCAGTTTAGAGACTAGCGGGCGCGAGACCCAGTACTTC CASSLETSGRETQYF
TRBJ2-1 TRBV6-1 . few TGTGCCAGCAGTGGGATGGGCTCCTGCAATGAGCAGTTCTTC CASSGMGSCNEQFF
TRBJ2-7 TRBV12-5 . many TGTGCTAGTGGTCCGGGACCGTTCTTGCCTATAACTATACCGAGGGACTACGAGCAGTACTTC CASGPGPFLPITIPRDYEQYF
TRBJ2-2 TRBV20-1 TRBD2 . TGCAGTGCTCAGGGCCAATGGAGCGGGGGGTACACCGGGGAGCTGTTTTTT CSAQGQWSGGYTGELFF
TRBJ2-1 TRBV27 TRBD2 many TGTGCCAGCAGTTTAATCCTAGCGGGAGGGCCGGGTGAGCAGTTCTTC CASSLILAGGPGEQFF
TRBJ2-1 TRBV5-5 . . TGTGCCAGCAGCTTGGCGATCTACAATGAGCAGTTCTTC CASSLAIYNEQFF
TRBJ2-3 TRBV18 TRBD2 many TGTGCCAGCTCAGATATAGAAACACTAGCGGGCACAGATACGCAGTATTTT CASSDIETLAGTDTQYF
TRBJ1-1 TRBV6-5 TRBD1 many TGTGCCAGCAGTCACGGGACAGGGGCGATGAACACTGAAGCTTTCTTT CASSHGTGAMNTEAFF
TRBJ2-1 TRBV7-7 TRBD1 many TGTGCTAGCAGCTTAGAGCCGGGACAGGGGGCCTATGAGCAGTTCTTC CASSLEPGQGAYEQFF
TRBJ1-2 TRBV7-9 . many TGTGCCAGCAGCGCGGACGGACGGGGCTACACCTTC CASSADGRGYTF
TRBJ2-2 TRBV7-2 TRBD2 many TGTGCCAGCAGCTTATGGTTGGGACTAGCTAAGAACACCGGGGAGCTGTTTTTT CASSLWLGLAKNTGELFF
TRBJ2-1 TRBV14 . few TGTGCCAGCAGCCAAGGCAGGTGGGATGAGCAGTTCTTC CASSQGRWDEQFF
TRBJ2-5 TRBV13 TRBD1 many TGTGCCAGCAGACAACAGGGGAAAGAGACCCAGTACTTC CASRQQGKETQYF
TRBJ1-1 TRBV12-5 TRBD1 many TGTGCTAGTGGTTTGGTAGTTTTGGGACAGTTGAACACTGAAGCTTTCTTT CASGLVVLGQLNTEAFF
TRBJ2-3 TRBV13 . . TGTGCCGGCAGCTCCAGCACAGATACGCAGTATTTT CAGSSSTDTQYF
TRBJ2-7 TRBV28 TRBD1 many TGTGCCAGCACCGAAAGGACAGGGCCCTACGAGCAGTACTTC CASTERTGPYEQYF
TRBJ1-3 TRBV7-8 . once TGTGCCAGCAGCTTAGCAGTGGGGGGGACTGGAAACACCATATATTTT CASSLAVGGTGNTIYF
TRBJ2-7 TRBV27 . many TGTGCCAGCAGTTTCAGGGGTATCCGGTCCTACGAGCAGTACTTC CASSFRGIRSYEQYF
TRBJ2-1 TRBV6-5 TRBD1 . TGTGCCAGCAGTTACTCGGGACAGCGCAATGAGCAGTTCTTC CASSYSGQRNEQFF
TRBJ2-3 TRBV12-3/TRBV12-4 . . TGTGCCGGCAGTCCCCTTGACTCCTCTAGCACAGATACGCAGTATTTT CAGSPLDSSSTDTQYF
TRBJ2-7 TRBV7-9 TRBD2 . TGTGCCAGCAGCCCGTCGACTAGCGGGAACTCCTACGAGCAGTACTTC CASSPSTSGNSYEQYF